A single T cell receptor (beta chain) is shown here with its context. Its cognate antigen has yet to be identified. Base quality data are lacking; no much larger clone is found one base away. This sample is drawn from a study of T cells in Graves' hyperthyroidism and ophthalmopathy (dated by TCRdb to about 2019). Regarding the research as a whole: Peripheral blood samples were taken at the time of initial diagnosis, prior to any treatment. To identify distinguishing TCR V-J signatures, a discovery cohort of some 100 patients was used, comprising under 45 with Graves' ophthalmopathy and 57 with stable Graves' hyperthyroidism. Prospective prediction of ophthalmopathy was tested in an independent validation cohort consisting of 18 hyperthyroidism patients and 15 or so patients who later progressed to ophthalmopathy. The approximately 90 discovery patients were randomly split 7:3 into training and test sets. Thyroid tissue and blood T-cell repertoires from about 6 Graves' hyperthyroidism patients were also compared in the study. Following sampling, methimazole starting at 30 mg daily was given to hyperthyroidism patients, and high-dose intravenous methylprednisolone was given to ophthalmopathy patients. The paper describes TCR Vbeta CDR3 sequencing of 120 to 150 peripheral blood samples, made up of fewer than 50 ophthalmopathy patients, around 78 hyperthyroidism patients and some 17 progressor patients.

What the research found in general, with its limitations: Most expanded thyroid clonotypes (frequency above 0.001) were also detected in blood, a finding suggesting that blood repertoires may reflect thyroid immune responses. In validation, progression to ophthalmopathy was predicted by the model with roughly 69% sensitivity and just over 72% specificity, a median of about 6.4 months before onset. No statistical method was used to fix the sample size in advance, and group allocation was not hidden from the investigators. A model built on a 13 V-J signature distinguished ophthalmopathy from stable hyperthyroidism, reaching 85% to 90% sensitivity and 81.08% specificity in cross-validation and 80%/75% in testing.

A patient counted as having stable Graves' hyperthyroidism if no progression to ophthalmopathy occurred over 18 months of follow-up. The hyperthyroidism patients were between 18 and 65 years old and newly diagnosed, with a disease duration of less than 2 months. The study excluded patients with uncontrolled infections, other autoimmune diseases, pregnancy or lactation. Diagnoses were established on the basis of clinical symptoms, serum thyroxine and TRAb, thyroid ultrasound, and orbital computed tomography. Ficoll-Paque density gradient centrifugation was used to isolate PBMCs from around 10 ml of fresh peripheral blood. Trizol reagent was used to extract total RNA, and RNA quality was then checked on an Agilent 2100 Bioanalyzer. TCR beta CDR3 regions were amplified from RNA transcripts. The TCR CDR3 was subjected to a first round of RT-PCR using the HTBI primer set and the Qiagen OneStep RT-PCR kit. The libraries were constructed in a second round of multiplex PCR and then size-selected and purified. Paired-end sequencing of the libraries was performed with 100 bp reads on an Illumina HiSeq2000. Per the original workflow: SOAPnuke was used to process the raw data, removing reads that contained adapters or uncalled bases, had a mean Phred below 15, or lacked an exact match to the constant primer or identifier. COPE v1.2.5 was used to merge the high-quality paired reads, and each unique nucleotide sequence was defined as a clonotype. Clonotypes were aligned to IMGT TRBV, TRBD and TRBJ reference segments using MiTCR v1.1. Analysis was restricted to V-J combinations with a frequency above 0.0001, which covered roughly 99% of repertoires. A TCS score was defined as the ratio between F50 (clonal expansion) and ExV (chaos), using BLOSUM62-based TCRdist between CDR3 peptides within each V-J. Welch's t-statistics and random forest reduced approximately 520 V-J features to 13, which were used in a naive Bayes classifier (R e1071). In-frame beta chains were kept once TCRdb had trimmed the public reads at Q25 with fastp and called clones with MiXCR. Each record represents a unique CDR3 protein, reported with the most common genes and DNA among its rows. The authors' filters were not applied to this entry. For this sample there are 600,000 to 900,000 distinct CDR3 sequences; roughly 17% appear just once. Together, the top ten hold roughly 8% of the sample.

The CDR3 goes from the cysteine to the phenylalanine over 14 residues. Only CDR3 DNA is held: 42 bases, read in frame from base 1. A distance of 15 bases separates the germline ends of V and J, which lose 5 bases and 5 bases respectively. The germline V gene provides CDR1 MDHEN and CDR2 SYDVKM. Sequencing was done on a sample of blood. This sequence originates from a man younger than 35 with Graves' hyperthyroidism. The chain is assembled from TRBV28 and TRBJ1-1, with TRBD1 tentatively as D gene (5 bases match). The sequenced DNA is TGTGCCAGCAGTCATGTTCGGAGGGGTACTGAAGCTTTCTTT. Its protein product is CASSHVRRGTEAFF.